This paragraph reports one T cell receptor (beta chain). The sample comes from a study of blood T cell repertoires in COVID-19. As for the study in general: Acute and convalescent COVID-19 specimens originated in the United States, Italy and Spain. PBMCs, B-cell-depleted T cells, or T cells were the source of the cDNA or gDNA that made up the material.

The CDR3 length is 15 residues. Germline V gene lookup returns CDR1 SGHAT and CDR2 FQNNGV. With V trimmed by 4 bases and J by 6 bases, 9 bases remained unmatched. Seattle patient enrollment occurred during active infection, with longitudinal follow-up thereafter. In the original processing: Reference gene primer amplification gave estimated nucleated cell counts. TCRdb's table, derived via immunoSEQ multiplex PCR, lists solely in-frame clones and lacks some. Clonal size and the V and J genes are those of that table, whereas D and trimming came from the DNA. The sample includes 97,000 or so clones, approximately 86% seen only once; the top ten take more than 5%.

The sequencing sample was made of peripheral blood. This clonotype originated in a woman in her fifties or sixties with COVID-19, enrolled during active disease. The gene calls are TRBV11-2 and TRBJ1-2; 9 nucleotides line up with TRBD1. CDR3 region: CASSSSFTGGNGYTF. CDR3 DNA sequence: TGTGCCAGCAGCTCCTCGTTCACAGGGGGCAATGGCTACACCTTC.